This TCR beta chain was documented in a study of blood T cell repertoires in COVID-19. Method: immunoSEQ multiplex PCR; TCRdb's copy keeps in-frame clones and lacks some. The sample shows tens of thousands of clones, roughly four fifths of them seen only once. Germline V lookup: CDR1 SGHDT, CDR2 YYEEEE. The CDR3 is 16 amino acids. Trimming took off 0 bases at V and 5 bases at J, with 18 bases between the two ends. Sequencing was performed on peripheral blood. The source of this sequence is a man aged 55 to 70 with active COVID-19. The rearrangement joins TRBV5-6 to TRBJ2-7; no reliable D call. The CDR3 is CASSLVVLGGRDEQYF. CDR3 coding DNA: TGTGCCAGCAGCTTGGTGGTGCTCGGCGGCCGGGACGAGCAGTACTTC.